This TCR beta chain was recorded in a study of OX40 agonist ivuxolimab in advanced cancers. A note on the overall study: Ivuxolimab was an agonistic, fully human IgG2 monoclonal antibody directed against OX40 (CD134), a costimulatory receptor. Intravenous ivuxolimab was administered to patients every 2 weeks at six dose levels: 0.01, 0.1, 0.3, 1.5, 3 and 10 mg/kg. Of the 52 patients in dose escalation, about 20 had hepatocellular carcinoma, some 15 had melanoma, 9 had renal cell carcinoma and 9 had head and neck cancer. A male proportion of roughly 80% and a mean age of approximately 58 years, ranging from about 23 to 90, were recorded for the dose-escalation cohort. Prior anti-PD-1, anti-PD-L1 or anti-CTLA-4 therapy was permitted, and less than 45% of dose-escalation patients had received checkpoint inhibitors. Partial responses were achieved by three dose-escalation patients, of whom one had hepatocellular carcinoma and two had cutaneous melanoma. Peripheral TCRbeta sequencing was intended to test whether TCR sequence diversity was altered and clonal T-cell expansion was caused by ivuxolimab. The paper covers the monotherapy dose-escalation part of the phase I ivuxolimab trial, which included N ≈ 52 patients.

A remark on this clone: Its antigen specificity is not known. The sample holds no much larger clone one base away, and base qualities are not on file. This same CDR3 is encoded by further DNA sequences in the sample.

Genomic DNA was isolated from the sorted cells so that the TCRbeta CDR3 region could be sequenced. TCRbeta CDR3 regions were sequenced using the immunoSEQ Assay. TCRdb carries this immuneACCESS record with in-frame sequences only. Its versions omit some clonotypes, under half of them owing to an unresolved V gene in the studies checked, with the rest unexplained. A total of approximately 100,000 clones appear in this sample, 90% of them only once. The ten largest clones capture 1.5% to 2% of the sample. Overall study outcomes, separate from this receptor: At doses from 0.1 to 3.0 mg/kg, clonal expansion was seen in both CD4+ and CD8+ blood T cells between baseline and week 6. In partial responders in the 0.1-3.0 mg/kg groups, normalized peripheral clonal expansion was found to be among the lowest, especially among CD8+ T cells. Low levels of normalized T-cell clonal expansion were also seen in some patients who did not respond. The antigen specificity of the peripheral T cells that underwent clonal expansion was not determined. After ivuxolimab, more expanded clones were found on average in CD8+ T cells than in CD4+ T cells.

The trial excluded patients who had a history of autoimmune disease or were on systemic immunosuppression. Peripheral blood for TCR sequencing was drawn from every dose cohort at baseline, at cycle 4 day 1 and at cycle 7 day 1. The samples were drawn from a first-in-human, open-label, multicenter phase I dose-escalation trial of ivuxolimab. Adults with locally advanced or metastatic melanoma, renal cell, hepatocellular, or head and neck squamous cell carcinoma were enrolled in the trial. CD4+ and CD8+ T cells were sorted separately from peripheral blood before TCR sequencing. The sequence was collected from an adult with an advanced solid tumor such as melanoma, head and neck, liver or kidney cancer. The sequences come from CD4+ or CD8+ T cells sorted from blood, collected in a trial of the OX40 agonist ivuxolimab.

The DNA sequence reads TGTGCCAGCAGCTTAGGGACGGGATACAATGAGCAGTTCTTC. The translation is CASSLGTGYNEQFF. The chain was built from TRBV7-9 and TRBJ2-1, with a tentative D gene TRBD2 over 5 matching bases. Between the V and J ends, shortened by 1 base and 4 bases respectively, the junction contains 8 bases. The germline V gene (reference sequence) specifies SEHNR as CDR1 and FQNEAQ as CDR2. Measured from the cysteine to the phenylalanine, the CDR3 is 14 residues long. Only CDR3 DNA remains: 42 bases, in frame from the first base.